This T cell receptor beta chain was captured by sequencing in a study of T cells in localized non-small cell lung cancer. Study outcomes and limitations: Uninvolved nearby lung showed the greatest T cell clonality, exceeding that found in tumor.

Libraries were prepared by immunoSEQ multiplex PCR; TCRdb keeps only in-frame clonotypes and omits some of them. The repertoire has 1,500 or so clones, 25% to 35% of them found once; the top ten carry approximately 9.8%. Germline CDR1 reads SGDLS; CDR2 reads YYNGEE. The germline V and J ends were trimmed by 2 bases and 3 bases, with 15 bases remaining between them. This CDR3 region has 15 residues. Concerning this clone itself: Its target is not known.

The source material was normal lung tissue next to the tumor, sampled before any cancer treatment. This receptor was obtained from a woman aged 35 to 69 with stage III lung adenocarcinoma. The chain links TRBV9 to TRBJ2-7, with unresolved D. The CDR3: CASSVSGTQFYEQYF. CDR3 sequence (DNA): TGTGCCAGCAGCGTTTCGGGCACCCAATTCTACGAGCAGTACTTC. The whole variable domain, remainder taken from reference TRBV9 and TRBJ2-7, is DSGVTQTPKHLITATGQRVTLRCSPRSGDLSVYWYQQSLDQGLQFLIQYYNGEERAKGNILERFSAQQFPDLHSELNLSSLELGDSALYFCASSVSGTQFYEQYFGPGTRLTVT.